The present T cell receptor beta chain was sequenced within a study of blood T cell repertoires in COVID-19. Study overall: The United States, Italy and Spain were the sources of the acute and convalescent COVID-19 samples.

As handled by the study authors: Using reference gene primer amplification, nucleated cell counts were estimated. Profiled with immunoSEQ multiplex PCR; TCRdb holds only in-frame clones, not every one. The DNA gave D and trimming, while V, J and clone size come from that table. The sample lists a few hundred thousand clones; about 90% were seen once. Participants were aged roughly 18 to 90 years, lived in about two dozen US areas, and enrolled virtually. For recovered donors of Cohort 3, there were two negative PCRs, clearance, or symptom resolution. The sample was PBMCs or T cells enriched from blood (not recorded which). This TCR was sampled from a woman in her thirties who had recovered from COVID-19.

CDR3 residues: CSVVGGGTNEKLFF. CDR3 DNA: TGCAGCGTTGTGGGGGGAGGCACTAATGAAAAACTGTTTTTT. The chain combines TRBV29-1 with TRBJ1-4; a possible D gene is TRBD1 (5 bases). Trimming took off 4 bases at V and 2 bases at J, with 11 bases between the two ends. Looked up from germline, CDR1 is SQVTM and CDR2 is ANQGSEA. CDR3 length: 14 amino acids.